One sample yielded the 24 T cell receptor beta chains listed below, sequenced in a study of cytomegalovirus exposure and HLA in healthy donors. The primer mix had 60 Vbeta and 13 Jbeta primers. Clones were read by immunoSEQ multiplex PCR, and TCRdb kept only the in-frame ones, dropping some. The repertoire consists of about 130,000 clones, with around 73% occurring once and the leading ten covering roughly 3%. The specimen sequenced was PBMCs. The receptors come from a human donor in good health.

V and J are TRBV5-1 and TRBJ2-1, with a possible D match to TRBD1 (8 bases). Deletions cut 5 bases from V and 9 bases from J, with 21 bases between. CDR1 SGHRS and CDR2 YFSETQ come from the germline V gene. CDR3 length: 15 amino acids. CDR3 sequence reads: CASSLSGTGWGEQFF. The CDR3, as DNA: TGCGCCAGCAGTCTCAGCGGGACAGGCTGGGGTGAGCAGTTCTTC.

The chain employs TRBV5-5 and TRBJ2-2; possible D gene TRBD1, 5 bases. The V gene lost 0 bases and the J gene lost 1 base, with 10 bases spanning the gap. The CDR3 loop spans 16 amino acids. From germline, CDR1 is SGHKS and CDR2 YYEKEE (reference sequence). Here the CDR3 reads CASSLEGQGNTGELFF. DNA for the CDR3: TGTGCCAGCAGCTTGGAAGGGCAGGGGAACACCGGGGAGCTGTTTTTT.

The CDR3: CASSADSYGYTF. DNA of the CDR3: TGTGCCAGCAGCGCAGACAGCTATGGCTACACCTTC. The chain recombines TRBV7-2 with TRBJ1-2; TRBD1 is a possible D gene (5 bases). Germline assignment: CDR1 SGHTA and CDR2 FQGNSA. The V end was cut by 5 bases, the J end by 4 bases, with 8 bases between. The CDR3 extends over 12 amino acids. Drawing the rest from reference TRBV7-2 and TRBJ1-2, the complete variable domain is GAGVSQSPSNKVTEKGKDVELRCDPISGHTALYWYRQSLGQGLEFLIYFQGNSAPDKSGLPSDRFSAERTGGSVSTLTIQRTQQEDSAVYLCASSADSYGYTFGSGTRLTVV.

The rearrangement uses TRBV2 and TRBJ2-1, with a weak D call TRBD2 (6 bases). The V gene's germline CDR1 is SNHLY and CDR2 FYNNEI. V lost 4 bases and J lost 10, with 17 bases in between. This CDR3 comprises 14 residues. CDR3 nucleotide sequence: TGTGCCAGCAGTGGTCTGACGGGGGTCGGGGAGCAGTTCTTC. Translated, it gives CASSGLTGVGEQFF.

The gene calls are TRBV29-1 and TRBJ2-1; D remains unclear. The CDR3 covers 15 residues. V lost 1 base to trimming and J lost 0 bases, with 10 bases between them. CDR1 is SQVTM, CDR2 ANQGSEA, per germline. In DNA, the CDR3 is TGCAGCGTTGAAGTGGCCGAAAGCTCCTACAATGAGCAGTTCTTC. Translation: CSVEVAESSYNEQFF.

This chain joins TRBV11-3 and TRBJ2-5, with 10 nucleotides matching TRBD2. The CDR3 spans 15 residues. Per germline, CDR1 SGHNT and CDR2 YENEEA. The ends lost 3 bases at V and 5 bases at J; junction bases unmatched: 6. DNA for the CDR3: TGTGCCAGCAGCTTCCGACTAGCGGGCCGGGAGACCCAGTACTTC. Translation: CASSFRLAGRETQYF.

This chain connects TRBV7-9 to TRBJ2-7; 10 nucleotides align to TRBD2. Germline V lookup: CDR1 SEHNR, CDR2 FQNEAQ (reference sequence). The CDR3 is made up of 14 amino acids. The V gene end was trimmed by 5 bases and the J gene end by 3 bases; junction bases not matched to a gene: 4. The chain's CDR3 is CASSRSSGGYEQYF. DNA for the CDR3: TGTGCCAGCAGCCGTTCTAGCGGGGGCTACGAGCAGTACTTC.

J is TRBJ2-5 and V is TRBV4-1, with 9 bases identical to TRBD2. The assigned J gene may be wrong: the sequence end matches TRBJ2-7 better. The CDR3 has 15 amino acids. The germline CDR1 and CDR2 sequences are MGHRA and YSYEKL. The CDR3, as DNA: TGCGCCAGCAGCCAAGAGACTAGCGGCATCGACGAGCAGTACTTC. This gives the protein CASSQETSGIDEQYF.

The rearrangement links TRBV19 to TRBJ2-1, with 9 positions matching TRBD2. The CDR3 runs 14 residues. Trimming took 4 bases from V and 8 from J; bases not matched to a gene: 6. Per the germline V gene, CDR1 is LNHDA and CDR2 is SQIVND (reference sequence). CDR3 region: CASSRAGGLDEQFF. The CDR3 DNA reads TGTGCCAGTAGTAGGGCGGGAGGGTTGGATGAGCAGTTCTTC.

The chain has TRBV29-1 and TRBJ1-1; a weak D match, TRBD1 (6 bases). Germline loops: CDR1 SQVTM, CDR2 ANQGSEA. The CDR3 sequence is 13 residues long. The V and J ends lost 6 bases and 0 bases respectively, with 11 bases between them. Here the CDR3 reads CSVSQGLNTEAFF. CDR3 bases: TGCAGCGTCTCACAGGGTTTGAACACTGAAGCTTTCTTT.

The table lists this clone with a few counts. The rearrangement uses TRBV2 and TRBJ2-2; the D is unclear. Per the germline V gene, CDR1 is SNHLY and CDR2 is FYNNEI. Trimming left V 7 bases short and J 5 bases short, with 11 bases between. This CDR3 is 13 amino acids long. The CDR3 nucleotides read TGTGCCAGCACCGAATACCGGACCGGGGAGCTGTTTTTT. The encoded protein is CASTEYRTGELFF.

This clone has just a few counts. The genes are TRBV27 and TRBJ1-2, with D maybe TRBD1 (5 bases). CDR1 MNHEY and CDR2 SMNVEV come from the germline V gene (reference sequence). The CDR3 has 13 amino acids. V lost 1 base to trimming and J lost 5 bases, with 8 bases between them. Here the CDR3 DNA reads TGTGCCAGCAGTTTATGGCAGGGTTATGGCTACACCTTC. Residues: CASSLWQGYGYTF.

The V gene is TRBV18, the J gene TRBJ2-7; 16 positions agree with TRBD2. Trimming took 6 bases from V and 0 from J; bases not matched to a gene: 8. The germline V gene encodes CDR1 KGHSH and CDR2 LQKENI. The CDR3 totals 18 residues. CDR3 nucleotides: TGTGCCAGCTCGCGAGAGGGACTAGCGGGAGGGAGCTCCTACGAGCAGTACTTC. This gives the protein CASSREGLAGGSSYEQYF.

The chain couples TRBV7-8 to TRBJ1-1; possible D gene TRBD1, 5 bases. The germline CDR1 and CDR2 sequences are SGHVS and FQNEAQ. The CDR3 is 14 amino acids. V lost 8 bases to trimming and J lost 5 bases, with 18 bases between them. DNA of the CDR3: TGTGCCAGCTCCATTTGGGGGGAACGGACTGAAGCTTTCTTT. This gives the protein CASSIWGERTEAFF.

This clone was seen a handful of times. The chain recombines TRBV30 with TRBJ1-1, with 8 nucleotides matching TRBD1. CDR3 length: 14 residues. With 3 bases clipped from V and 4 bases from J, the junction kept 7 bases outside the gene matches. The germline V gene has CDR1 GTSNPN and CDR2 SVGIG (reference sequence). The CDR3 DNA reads TGTGCCTGGAGCCCCAGGGGGCAGTTCACTGAAGCTTTCTTT. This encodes CAWSPRGQFTEAFF.

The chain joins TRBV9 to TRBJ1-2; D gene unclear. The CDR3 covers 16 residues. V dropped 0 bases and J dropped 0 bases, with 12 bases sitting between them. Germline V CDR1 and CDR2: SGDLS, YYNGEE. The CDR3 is CASSVDQKETNYGYTF. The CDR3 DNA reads TGTGCCAGCAGCGTAGACCAAAAGGAGACTAACTATGGCTACACCTTC.

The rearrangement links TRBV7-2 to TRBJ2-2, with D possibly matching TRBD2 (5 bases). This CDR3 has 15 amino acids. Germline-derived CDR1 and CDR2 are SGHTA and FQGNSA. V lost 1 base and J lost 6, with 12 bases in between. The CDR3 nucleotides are TGTGCCAGCAGCTTAGGGAGCGGAGTCTCCGGGGAGCTGTTTTTT. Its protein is CASSLGSGVSGELFF. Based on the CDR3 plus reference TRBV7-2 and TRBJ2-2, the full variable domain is GAGVSQSPSNKVTEKGKDVELRCDPISGHTALYWYRQSLGQGLEFLIYFQGNSAPDKSGLPSDRFSAERTGGSVSTLTIQRTQQEDSAVYLCASSLGSGVSGELFFGEGSRLTVL.

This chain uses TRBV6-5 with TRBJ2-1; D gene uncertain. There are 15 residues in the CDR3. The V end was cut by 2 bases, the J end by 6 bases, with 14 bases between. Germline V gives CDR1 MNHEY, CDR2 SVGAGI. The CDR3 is CASSYTSRGINEQFF. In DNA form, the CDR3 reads TGTGCCAGCAGTTACACCTCCAGAGGAATCAATGAGCAGTTCTTC.

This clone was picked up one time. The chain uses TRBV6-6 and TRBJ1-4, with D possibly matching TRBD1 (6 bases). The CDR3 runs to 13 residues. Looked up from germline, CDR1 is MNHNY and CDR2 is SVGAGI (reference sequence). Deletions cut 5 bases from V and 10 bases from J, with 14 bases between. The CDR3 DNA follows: TGTGCCAGCAGTCCGGACAGCCGAGGAAAACTGTTTTTT. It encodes CASSPDSRGKLFF.

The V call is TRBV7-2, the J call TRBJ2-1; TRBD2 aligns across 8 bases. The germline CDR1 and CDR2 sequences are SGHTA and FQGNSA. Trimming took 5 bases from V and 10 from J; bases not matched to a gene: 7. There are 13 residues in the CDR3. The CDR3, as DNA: TGTGCCAGCAGCCTCCTCGGGGGGGTCGAGCAGTTCTTC. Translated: CASSLLGGVEQFF.

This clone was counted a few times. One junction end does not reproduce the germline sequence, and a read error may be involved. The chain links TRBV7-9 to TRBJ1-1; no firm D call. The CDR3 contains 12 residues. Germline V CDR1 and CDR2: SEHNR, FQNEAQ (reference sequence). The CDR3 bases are TGTTCCAGCAGCTTTTATAGTACTGAAGCTTTCTTT. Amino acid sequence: CSSSFYSTEAFF.

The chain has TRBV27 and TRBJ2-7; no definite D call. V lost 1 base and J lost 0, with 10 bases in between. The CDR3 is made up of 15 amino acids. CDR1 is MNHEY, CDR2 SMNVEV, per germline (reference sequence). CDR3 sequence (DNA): TGTGCCAGCAGTTTATGGGCCAAAAGCTCCTACGAGCAGTACTTC. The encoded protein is CASSLWAKSSYEQYF.

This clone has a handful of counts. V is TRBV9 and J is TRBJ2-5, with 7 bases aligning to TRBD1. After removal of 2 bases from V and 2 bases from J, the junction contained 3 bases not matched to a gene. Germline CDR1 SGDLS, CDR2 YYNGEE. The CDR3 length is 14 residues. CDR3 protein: CASSVGQVQETQYF. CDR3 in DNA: TGTGCCAGCAGCGTCGGACAGGTACAAGAGACCCAGTACTTC. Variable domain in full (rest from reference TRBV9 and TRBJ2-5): DSGVTQTPKHLITATGQRVTLRCSPRSGDLSVYWYQQSLDQGLQFLIQYYNGEERAKGNILERFSAQQFPDLHSELNLSSLELGDSALYFCASSVGQVQETQYFGPGTRLLVL.

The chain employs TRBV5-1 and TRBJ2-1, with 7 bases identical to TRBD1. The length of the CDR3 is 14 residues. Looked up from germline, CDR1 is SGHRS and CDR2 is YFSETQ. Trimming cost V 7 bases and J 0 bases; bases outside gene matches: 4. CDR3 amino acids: CASQTGVSYNEQFF. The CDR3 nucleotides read TGCGCCAGCCAAACAGGGGTCTCCTACAATGAGCAGTTCTTC. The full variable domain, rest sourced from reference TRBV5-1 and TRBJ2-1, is KAGVTQTPRYLIKTRGQQVTLSCSPISGHRSVSWYQQTPGQGLQFLFEYFSETQRNKGNFPGRFSGRQFSNSRSEMNVSTLELGDSALYLCASQTGVSYNEQFFGPGTRLTVL.